This record covers a single T cell receptor beta chain. This PCR relied on a set of 60 Vbeta primers and 13 Jbeta primers. Sequenced by immunoSEQ multiplex PCR; TCRdb stores in-frame clones only, minus some. The profile shows tens of thousands of clones, roughly two thirds of them singletons. The data are from a study of cytomegalovirus exposure and HLA in healthy donors. V dropped 1 base and J dropped 3 bases, with 15 bases sitting between them. Germline-derived CDR1 and CDR2 are MNHGY and SAAAGT. This CDR3 has 16 amino acids. This sequence joins TRBV6-8 and TRBJ2-5; unclear D gene. The sequence was obtained from a woman between 50 and 59 years old in good health and CMV-seropositive. Sequenced material: PBMCs. CDR3 loop: CASSYYSVASEETQYF. The CDR3 coding sequence is TGTGCCAGCAGTTACTATTCAGTAGCTTCTGAAGAGACCCAGTACTTC.